This TCR beta chain derives from a study of T cell repertoires in cytomegalovirus infection (dated by TCRdb to between 2019 and 2020). Concerning the study at large: Donor HLA type was relevant to the analysis, as public TCR beta signatures indicated carriage of CMV infection together with the matching HLA type. What the authors observed across the whole study: In the ex vivo response, HLA-C-restricted CMV-specific TCR beta clonotypes were dominant, and in two of eight donors the single most frequent clonotype came from this HLA-C-restricted group. In both this cohort and an independent roughly 330-donor cohort, the cumulative frequency of public TCR beta family members distinguished carriers of CMV infection plus the relevant HLA type.

Sequencing used an Illumina HiSeq 1500. TCRdb handled the public reads itself, with Q25 trimming in fastp and clone calling in MiXCR, and kept productive beta chains. Every entry covers one CDR3 protein and lists the most common genes and DNA from its rows. Present in this sample are around 260,000 distinct CDR3 sequences, 9.1% of which were seen just once. Around 15% of the sample is taken by the ten largest. This clonotype has a count of ten or more. Its recognized antigen is unknown. Per-base quality was not reported, and no clone a single base away is much larger than it. The source material was PBMCs. The receptor was isolated from a human donor in good health (CMV status not recorded). Some clones in this sample may be carry-over from other donors' samples.

The encoded CDR3 is CASSYIPGDTLRSGNTIYF. The sequenced DNA is TGTGCCAGCAGCTACATACCGGGAGATACCCTTAGGAGCGGAAACACCATATATTTT. The rearranged chain carries TRBV7-2 and TRBJ1-3, with the D gene call left open. The CDR3 has 19 amino acids, counting the end cysteine and phenylalanine. Of the read, only the CDR3 DNA is kept; its 57 bases are in frame from base 1. For CDR1 and CDR2, the germline V gene lists SGHTA and FQGNSA. At the junction V is shortened by 4 bases and J by 4 bases, with 26 bases in between.